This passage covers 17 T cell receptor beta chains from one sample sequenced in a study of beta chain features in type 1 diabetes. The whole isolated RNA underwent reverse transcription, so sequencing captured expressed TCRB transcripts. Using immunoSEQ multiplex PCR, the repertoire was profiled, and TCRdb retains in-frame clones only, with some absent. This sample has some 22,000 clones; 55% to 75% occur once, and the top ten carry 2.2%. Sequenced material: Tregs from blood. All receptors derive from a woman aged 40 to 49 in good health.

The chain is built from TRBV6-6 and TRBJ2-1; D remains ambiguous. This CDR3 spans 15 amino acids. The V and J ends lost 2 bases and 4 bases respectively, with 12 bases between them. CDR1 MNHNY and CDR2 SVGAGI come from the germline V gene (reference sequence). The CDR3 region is CASSYSGRIYNEQFF. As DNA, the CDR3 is TGTGCCAGCAGTTACAGTGGCAGAATATACAATGAGCAGTTCTTC.

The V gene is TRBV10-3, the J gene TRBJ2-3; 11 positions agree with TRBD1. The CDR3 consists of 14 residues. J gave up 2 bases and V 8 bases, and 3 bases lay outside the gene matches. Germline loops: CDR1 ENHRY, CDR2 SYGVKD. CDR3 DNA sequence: TGTGCCATCGGACAGGGGGCTAACACAGATACGCAGTATTTT. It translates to CAIGQGANTDTQYF.

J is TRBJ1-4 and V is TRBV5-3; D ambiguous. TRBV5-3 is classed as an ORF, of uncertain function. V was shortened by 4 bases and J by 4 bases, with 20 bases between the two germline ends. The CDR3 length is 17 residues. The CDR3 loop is CARSPVGSLRNNEKLFF. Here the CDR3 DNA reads TGTGCCAGAAGCCCGGTCGGGAGTCTCCGAAATAATGAAAAACTGTTTTTT.

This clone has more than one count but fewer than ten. CDR3 nucleotides: TGTGCCAGCAGTCCGTACCAAGAGACCCAGTACTTC. This sequence encodes CASSPYQETQYF. The chain links TRBV7-2 to TRBJ2-5; D not certain. Germline V gene data show CDR1 as SGHTA and CDR2 as FQGNSA. The CDR3 length is 12 residues. The ends were cut back, 6 bases at V and 0 bases at J, with 5 bases in the middle. Based on the CDR3 plus reference TRBV7-2 and TRBJ2-5, the full variable domain is GAGVSQSPSNKVTEKGKDVELRCDPISGHTALYWYRQSLGQGLEFLIYFQGNSAPDKSGLPSDRFSAERTGGSVSTLTIQRTQQEDSAVYLCASSPYQETQYFGPGTRLLVL.

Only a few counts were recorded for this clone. CDR3 protein: CASSLGNTQYF. The CDR3 DNA is TGCGCCAGCAGCCTCGGGAATACGCAGTATTTT. This chain links TRBV5-1 with TRBJ2-3, with a possible D match to TRBD2 (5 bases). CDR1 and CDR2 from the germline V gene are SGHRS and YFSETQ. The CDR3 runs to 11 residues. V lost 4 bases and J lost 7, with 7 bases in between. The complete variable domain, with remaining parts taken from reference TRBV5-1 and TRBJ2-3, reads KAGVTQTPRYLIKTRGQQVTLSCSPISGHRSVSWYQQTPGQGLQFLFEYFSETQRNKGNFPGRFSGRQFSNSRSEMNVSTLELGDSALYLCASSLGNTQYFGPGTRLTVL.

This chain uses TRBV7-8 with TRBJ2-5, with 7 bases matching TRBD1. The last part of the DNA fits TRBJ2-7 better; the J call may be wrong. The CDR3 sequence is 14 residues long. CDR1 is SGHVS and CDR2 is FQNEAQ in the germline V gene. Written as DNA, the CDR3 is TGTGCCAGCAGGCCGGCAGGGGGCTCCTACGAGCAGTACTTC. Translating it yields CASRPAGGSYEQYF.

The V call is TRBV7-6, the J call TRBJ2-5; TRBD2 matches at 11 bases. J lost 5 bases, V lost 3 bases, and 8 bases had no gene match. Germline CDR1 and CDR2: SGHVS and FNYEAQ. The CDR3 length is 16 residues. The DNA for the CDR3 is TGTGCCAGCAGCTTGGGTAGCGGGGGGGCCCCCGAGACCCAGTACTTC. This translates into CASSLGSGGAPETQYF.

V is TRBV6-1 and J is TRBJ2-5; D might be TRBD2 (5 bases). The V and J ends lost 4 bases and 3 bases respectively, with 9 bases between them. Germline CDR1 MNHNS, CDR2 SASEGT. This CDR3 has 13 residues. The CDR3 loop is CASSVTGKETQYF. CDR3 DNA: TGTGCCAGCAGTGTAACCGGGAAAGAGACCCAGTACTTC.

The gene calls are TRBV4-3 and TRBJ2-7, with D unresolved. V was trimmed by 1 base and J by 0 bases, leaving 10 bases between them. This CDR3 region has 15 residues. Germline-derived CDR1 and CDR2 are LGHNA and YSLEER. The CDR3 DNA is TGCGCCAGCAGCCAAGTCTTGCAGGCCTCCTACGAGCAGTACTTC. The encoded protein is CASSQVLQASYEQYF.

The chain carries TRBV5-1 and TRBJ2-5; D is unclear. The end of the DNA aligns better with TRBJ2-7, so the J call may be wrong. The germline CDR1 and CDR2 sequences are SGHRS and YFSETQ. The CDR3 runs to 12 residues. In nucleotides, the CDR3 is TGCGCCAGCAGCTTGGGGGCTGACGAGCAGTACTTC. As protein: CASSLGADEQYF.

CDR3 protein: CASSLAQLNTEAFF. In DNA, the CDR3 is TGCGCCAGCAGCTTGGCACAGTTGAACACTGAAGCTTTCTTT. The chain employs TRBV5-1 and TRBJ1-1; D uncertain. Germline assignment: CDR1 SGHRS and CDR2 YFSETQ. V lost 0 bases to trimming and J lost 0 bases, with 6 bases between them. The CDR3 sequence is 14 residues long.

CDR3 DNA: TGTGCCTCCTCTAGGCTTACCGGGGAGCTGTTTTTT. Translated: CASSRLTGELFF. The chain couples TRBV11-2 to TRBJ2-2; D is unresolved. Germline CDR1 and CDR2: SGHAT and FQNNGV. The ends were cut back, 11 bases at V and 5 bases at J, with 12 bases in the middle. The CDR3 loop spans 12 amino acids.

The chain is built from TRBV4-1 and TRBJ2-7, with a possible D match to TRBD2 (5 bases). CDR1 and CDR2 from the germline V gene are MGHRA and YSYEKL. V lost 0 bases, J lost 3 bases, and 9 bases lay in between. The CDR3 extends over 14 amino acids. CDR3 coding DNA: TGCGCCAGCAGCCAAGATCCGGACTTCTACGAGCAGTACTTC. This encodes CASSQDPDFYEQYF.

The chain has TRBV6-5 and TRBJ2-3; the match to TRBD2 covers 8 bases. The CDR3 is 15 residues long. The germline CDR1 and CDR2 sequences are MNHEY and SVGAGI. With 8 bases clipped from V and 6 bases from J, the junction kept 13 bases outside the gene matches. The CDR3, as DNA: TGTGCCAGCTCCCGGGCTAGCGGGTCCATGGATACGCAGTATTTT. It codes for CASSRASGSMDTQYF.

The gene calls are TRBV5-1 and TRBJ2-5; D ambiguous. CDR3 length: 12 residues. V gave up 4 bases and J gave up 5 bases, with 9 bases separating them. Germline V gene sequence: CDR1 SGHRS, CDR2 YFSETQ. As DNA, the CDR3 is TGCGCCAGCAGCACTTTTGGTGAGACCCAGTACTTC. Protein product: CASSTFGETQYF.

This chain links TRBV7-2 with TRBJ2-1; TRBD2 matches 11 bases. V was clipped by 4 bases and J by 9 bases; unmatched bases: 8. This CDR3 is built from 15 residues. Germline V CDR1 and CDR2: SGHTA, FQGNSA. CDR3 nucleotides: TGTGCCAGCAGCTCCTTAGCGGGGGGGCCTGGTGAGCAGTTCTTC. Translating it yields CASSSLAGGPGEQFF.

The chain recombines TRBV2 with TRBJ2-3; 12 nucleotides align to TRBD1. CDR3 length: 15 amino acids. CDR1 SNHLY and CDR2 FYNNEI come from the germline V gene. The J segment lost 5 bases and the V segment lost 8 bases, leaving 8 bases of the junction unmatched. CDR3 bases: TGTGCCAGCCAAGGGACAGGGGGCCAAGTAGATACGCAGTATTTT. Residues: CASQGTGGQVDTQYF.